Below are 21 T cell receptor beta chains sequenced from a single sample in a study of T cell responses to AZD1222 COVID-19 vaccine. Profiling relied on immunoSEQ multiplex PCR, and the TCRdb table lists in-frame clones only, not all of them. The sample contains 97,000 or so clones, roughly 80% of which appear only once. The material sequenced was peripheral blood, taken on day 0 of AZD1222 vaccination. These receptors were obtained from an adult in good health.

This chain joins TRBV6-5 and TRBJ1-1; D may be TRBD1 (6 bases). The ends were cut back, 2 bases at V and 8 bases at J, with 12 bases in the middle. The CDR3 spans 13 residues. Germline CDR1 is MNHEY and CDR2 is SVGAGI. This chain's CDR3 is CASSYAGGPEAFF. The CDR3 DNA follows: TGTGCCAGCAGTTACGCGGGGGGGCCGGAAGCTTTCTTT.

The V gene is TRBV18, the J gene TRBJ2-5; D not certain. Germline-derived CDR1 and CDR2 are KGHSH and LQKENI. This CDR3 is built from 14 residues. V shed 1 base and J shed 5 bases, with 11 bases lying between them. This chain's CDR3 is CASSPRPGRETQYF. The CDR3 bases are TGTGCCAGCTCACCACGTCCGGGTCGGGAGACCCAGTACTTC.

This chain connects TRBV5-1 to TRBJ2-7, with unresolved D. Germline loops: CDR1 SGHRS, CDR2 YFSETQ. V lost 2 bases and J lost 0, with 21 bases in between. The CDR3 loop spans 18 amino acids. The CDR3 loop reads CASSFGLRTNAPSYEQYF. The CDR3 DNA follows: TGCGCCAGCAGCTTTGGGCTCCGAACTAACGCACCCTCCTACGAGCAGTACTTC.

The rearrangement joins TRBV24-1 to TRBJ2-7; either TRBD1 or TRBD2 may supply D (5 bases each). Germline CDR1 is KGHDR and CDR2 is SFDVKD. The CDR3 extends over 14 amino acids. The V and J ends lost 10 bases and 2 bases respectively, with 17 bases between them. CDR3 bases: TGTGCCACTTCCCGGGACGGGGATACCTACGAGCAGTACTTC. Residues: CATSRDGDTYEQYF.

This clone was counted once. V gene TRBV21-1 combines with J gene TRBJ1-6; TRBD1 was called by the table and not checked on the DNA. TRBV21-1 is classified as a pseudogene. This CDR3 is built from 17 residues. Written as DNA, the CDR3 is TGTGCCAGCAGCAATTCGACAGGCATCTTTTATAATTCACCCCTCCACTTT. It encodes CASSNSTGIFYNSPLHF.

On this clone: Other DNA sequences of this sample code for an identical CDR3. The CDR3 nucleotides read TGTGCCAGCAGTTTACTCGGGTACGAGCAGTACTTC. Residues: CASSLLGYEQYF. The J gene is TRBJ2-7, the V gene TRBV28; D call uncertain. Germline V gene sequence: CDR1 MDHEN, CDR2 SYDVKM. This CDR3 is 12 amino acids long. Trimming left V 2 bases short and J 4 bases short, with 6 bases between.

This sequence joins TRBV28 and TRBJ2-4; either TRBD1 or TRBD2 may fit D (7 bases each). The CDR3 runs 14 residues. Trimming left V 3 bases short and J 6 bases short, with 12 bases between. CDR1 is MDHEN and CDR2 is SYDVKM in the germline V gene. CDR3 amino acids: CASSFRRGGNIQYF. The CDR3 region has the DNA TGTGCCAGCAGTTTTCGCAGGGGGGGAAACATTCAGTACTTC.

The genes are TRBV6-5 and TRBJ2-2; D remains unclear. Germline CDR1 and CDR2: MNHEY and SVGAGI. The CDR3 spans 15 residues. V was trimmed by 6 bases and J by 4 bases, leaving 15 bases between them. The CDR3 DNA follows: TGTGCCAGCAGCTCCTCAACTTTTCCCACCGGGGAGCTGTTTTTT. Protein product: CASSSSTFPTGELFF.

The chain has TRBV30 and TRBJ1-6; D unclear. CDR1 is GTSNPN, CDR2 SVGIG, per germline (reference sequence). The ends were cut back, 3 bases at V and 7 bases at J, with 10 bases in the middle. The CDR3 contains 13 residues. The CDR3 protein is CAWRTPSNSPLHF. The DNA of the CDR3 is TGTGCCTGGAGGACTCCGTCGAATTCACCCCTCCACTTT.

This clone has only one observation. The chain employs TRBV27 and TRBJ1-4, with D unclear. The CDR3 length is 12 residues. V shed 8 bases and J shed 11 bases, with 15 bases lying between them. Per germline, CDR1 MNHEY and CDR2 SMNVEV (reference sequence). CDR3 region: CASRGSTPKLFF. As DNA, the CDR3 is TGTGCCAGCCGAGGGTCGACCCCGAAACTGTTTTTT.

V gene TRBV11-2 combines with J gene TRBJ2-5; 10 bases align to TRBD2. V shed 1 base, J shed 7 bases, and the junction held 3 bases outside the gene matches. CDR1 is SGHAT, CDR2 FQNNGV, per germline. The CDR3 spans 14 residues. DNA for the CDR3: TGTGCCAGCAGCTTAGGACTAGCGGGCGGGACCCAGTACTTC. Residues: CASSLGLAGGTQYF.

This chain's CDR3 is CASSPKWENTEAFF. CDR3 nucleotides: TGTGCCAGCAGCCCTAAATGGGAAAACACTGAAGCTTTCTTT. The chain has TRBV6-2 or TRBV6-3 and TRBJ1-1; D remains unclear. Between the trimmed V and J ends, which lost 6 bases and 2 bases, there was a span of 13 bases. This CDR3 has 14 residues. In germline, CDR1 is MNHEY, CDR2 SVGEGT.

V is TRBV29-1 and J is TRBJ1-5, with D maybe TRBD1 (6 bases). Germline values: CDR1 SQVTM, CDR2 ANQGSEA. V shed 4 bases and J shed 4 bases, with 11 bases lying between them. This CDR3 contains 13 residues. DNA of the CDR3: TGCAGCGTTGCGGGGGCGGCGAATCAGCCCCAGCATTTT. It specifies CSVAGAANQPQHF.

The chain couples TRBV5-4 to TRBJ1-1; D is undetermined. V was pared by 4 bases and J by 2 bases, with 12 bases between. The CDR3 is 14 amino acids. The germline V gene encodes CDR1 SGHNT and CDR2 YYREEE (reference sequence). The CDR3 sequence: CASSPNPSNTEAFF. The CDR3 DNA reads TGTGCCAGCAGCCCGAACCCCTCTAACACTGAAGCTTTCTTT. The variable domain in full, completed from reference TRBV5-4 and TRBJ1-1, reads ETGVTQSPTHLIKTRGQQVTLRCSSQSGHNTVSWYQQALGQGPQFIFQYYREEENGRGNFPPRFSGLQFPNYSSELNVNALELDDSALYLCASSPNPSNTEAFFGQGTRLTVV.

Comment on this clone: Other DNA sequences in the same sample also yield this CDR3. V usage is TRBV12-3 or TRBV12-4 and J usage is TRBJ1-2; perhaps TRBD1 as D (6 bases). The V end was cut by 6 bases, the J end by 8 bases, with 13 bases between. This CDR3 is built from 12 residues. CDR3 region: CASRTQGGGYTF. The CDR3 DNA sequence: TGTGCCAGCAGAACACAGGGAGGCGGCTACACCTTC.

This clone was seen just once. The genes are TRBV6-5 and TRBJ1-2; 12 nucleotides agree with TRBD1. CDR1 is MNHEY, CDR2 SVGAGI, per germline. The CDR3 is made up of 15 amino acids. V trimming: 5 bases; J trimming: 6 bases; junction bases outside the gene matches: 7. This CDR3 is CASSTRGTGGNGYTF. The CDR3 DNA follows: TGTGCCAGCAGTACTCGCGGGACAGGGGGCAATGGCTACACCTTC.

V gene TRBV4-3 combines with J gene TRBJ2-7; no clear D gene. Germline V gene sequence: CDR1 LGHNA, CDR2 YSLEER. CDR3 length equals 15 residues. The V gene lost 4 bases and the J gene lost 3 bases, with 16 bases spanning the gap. The CDR3 is CASSPLVGNSYEQYF. The DNA for the CDR3 is TGCGCCAGCAGCCCATTGGTTGGGAACAGCTACGAGCAGTACTTC.

This chain uses TRBV7-6 with TRBJ2-7, with TRBD2 matching over 10 bases. V lost 5 bases to trimming and J lost 0 bases; unmatched junction nucleotides: 13. Germline V lookup: CDR1 SGHVS, CDR2 FNYEAQ. The CDR3 consists of 18 residues. The CDR3 DNA reads TGTGCCAGCAGCCCAACGGTAGCACTAGCGGGGCGCTCCTACGAGCAGTACTTC. As protein: CASSPTVALAGRSYEQYF.

The chain is built from TRBV24-1 and TRBJ2-1; D is possibly TRBD1 (5 bases). Trimming pared 7 bases from V and 1 base from J, leaving 10 bases between. The CDR3 is 14 residues long. Germline V gene data show CDR1 as KGHDR and CDR2 as SFDVKD. CDR3 sequence (DNA): TGTGCCACCAGGGACACAAATTCCTACAATGAGCAGTTCTTC. Translating gives CATRDTNSYNEQFF.

This chain joins TRBV7-8 and TRBJ2-1; D possibly corresponds to TRBD2 (6 bases). Germline-derived CDR1 and CDR2 are SGHVS and FQNEAQ. The CDR3 has 14 amino acids. V gave up 0 bases and J gave up 7 bases, with 10 bases separating them. The CDR3 DNA sequence: TGTGCCAGCAGCTTAGCGGAGGGTAGAAATGAGCAGTTCTTC. This encodes CASSLAEGRNEQFF.

This clone was observed a few times. This rearrangement joins TRBV10-2 to TRBJ1-1, with 9 bases lining up with TRBD1. CDR3 length: 13 amino acids. Germline CDR1 WSHSY, CDR2 SAAADI. The V segment lost 5 bases and the J segment 4 bases; nucleotides outside the gene matches: 2. CDR3: CASSMTGGTEAFF. CDR3 DNA sequence: TGCGCCAGCAGTATGACAGGGGGCACTGAAGCTTTCTTT.